This T cell receptor beta chain was sequenced in a study of T cell changes during pregnancy in multiple sclerosis. Some clones are missing from TCRdb's copy, which holds only in-frame ones; the method was immunoSEQ multiplex PCR. The data hold 38,000 or so clones, with roughly 90% observed a single time. CDR1 and CDR2 (germline): LGHNA, YSLEER. With 2 bases removed from V and 4 bases from J, the gap between germline ends came to 21 bases. The CDR3 consists of 19 residues. This clonotype was obtained from a female donor with multiple sclerosis, enrolled in a pregnancy study. Sequenced material: CD8+ T cells from peripheral blood mononuclear cells, taken before pregnancy. The chain uses TRBV4-3 and TRBJ2-6; tentatively, D is TRBD2 (6 bases). DNA of the CDR3: TGCGCCAGCAGCCAACCCACTTTCACGGGAGCGGAAGGGGCCAACGTCCTGACTTTC. It codes for CASSQPTFTGAEGANVLTF.